The text below deals with one T cell receptor beta chain. The CDR3 runs 17 residues. The germline V gene encodes CDR1 MGHRA and CDR2 YSYEKL. No DNA is given; TCRdb re-called the 5' RACE reads and lists each CDR3 protein once. The table lists about 160,000 distinct CDR3 sequences. This sample is part of a study of T cells expressing NK-cell markers. Sequencing was done on a sample of blood T cells: a sorted CD56 or NKG2C T cell subset, CD4+ or CD8+ T cells, or bulk PBMC T cells (not recorded which). The chain has TRBV4-1 and TRBJ2-1; the D call from TCRdb, TRBD2, cannot be confirmed without DNA. The source of this sequence is a woman aged 18 to 75 in good health. CDR3 amino acids: CASSLGGSGSNGNEQFF.